This T cell receptor (beta chain) appears in the sequencing data of a study of shared clonotypes between healthy human individuals. TCRdb's table, derived via immunoSEQ multiplex PCR, lists solely in-frame clones and lacks some. The table records some 740,000 clones, 92% of them present only once. Study-wide results and limits: Apart from blood, nothing was sampled; tissue repertoires likely differ. Naive subsets generally exceeded memory subsets in estimated richness.

Naive CD8 cells, CD45RO-negative and positively selected for CCR7, excluded terminally differentiated effector memory CD45RA+ cells. A word on this clone: Its target is not known.

The ends were cut back, 2 bases at V and 3 bases at J, with 18 bases in the middle. The CDR3 covers 17 residues. Looked up from germline, CDR1 is SGHTA and CDR2 is FQGNSA. Sequences were obtained from naive CD8+ T cells sorted from blood. This receptor was obtained from a young man in good health. The J gene is TRBJ2-3, the V gene TRBV7-2; D is undetermined. This CDR3 reads CASSLTGRSFGTDTQYF. CDR3 sequence (DNA): TGTGCCAGCAGCTTAACCGGCAGGAGCTTCGGAACAGATACGCAGTATTTT.